This TCR beta chain is drawn from a study of T cell responses to AZD1222 COVID-19 vaccine. Study findings and constraints: Unmutated variant regions reportedly attract nearly half of all spike-specific TCRs. Baseline antibody screening turned up just six seropositive AZD1222 recipients.

CDR1 and CDR2 (germline): MDHEN, SYDVKM. The CDR3 loop spans 14 amino acids. Trimming took 2 bases from V and 2 from J; bases not matched to a gene: 3. Points on this clone: Antigen: not known.

Profiled with immunoSEQ multiplex PCR; TCRdb holds only in-frame clones, not every one. The sample holds about 140,000 clones, about 91% seen once. The specimen was peripheral blood, collected on day 0 of AZD1222 vaccination. The TCR was taken from an adult in good health. This chain uses TRBV28 with TRBJ2-7; 7 bases agree with TRBD1. The CDR3 DNA reads TGTGCCAGCAGTTTACTGGACAGGCCCTACGAGCAGTACTTC. As protein: CASSLLDRPYEQYF.